Listed below are T cell receptor beta chains from one sample, sequenced in a study of cytotoxic CD8 clonotypes in ibrutinib-treated CLL. The table came from immunoSEQ multiplex PCR; TCRdb's copy has only in-frame clones and leaves some out. The sample lists hundreds of thousands of clones, 70% seen once, with 15% to 17% in the top ten. The sample consisted of PBMCs, taken after 24 months of ibrutinib treatment. The source is a human donor with chronic lymphocytic leukemia. CDR3s include the opening cysteine and the closing phenylalanine or tryptophan. Fields, in order: clone size, V gene, J gene, D gene, CDR3 protein, CDR3 DNA. D genes are given only for firm matches. Clone size appears in some rows only: once, few, many, or a class for an expanded clone.

>few|TRBV9|TRBJ2-3|-
CASSPPLGATQYF
TGTGCCAGCAGCCCACCGCTTGGGGCTACGCAGTATTTT
>few|TRBV7-2|TRBJ1-1|-
CASSLTLNTEAFF
TGTGCCAGCAGCTTAACCCTGAACACTGAAGCTTTCTTT
>-|TRBV9|TRBJ2-5|-
CASSVGVVETQYF
TGTGCCAGCAGCGTAGGGGTCGTCGAGACCCAGTACTTC
>few|TRBV19|TRBJ2-3|-
CASSISTGPTHDTQYF
TGTGCCAGTAGTATATCAACGGGACCAACCCACGATACGCAGTATTTT
>few|TRBV19|TRBJ2-1|-
CASWGGVRAGVEQFF
TGTGCCAGTTGGGGCGGGGTGCGGGCTGGCGTTGAGCAGTTCTTC
>-|TRBV29-1|TRBJ1-1|-
CSVEGVEGRNTEAFF
TGCAGCGTTGAAGGAGTGGAGGGGAGGAACACTGAAGCTTTCTTT
>-|TRBV16|TRBJ1-1|-
CASSQSPSLMNTEAFF
TGTGCCAGCAGCCAATCTCCCAGCCTCATGAACACTGAAGCTTTCTTT
>-|TRBV28|TRBJ2-7|TRBD2
CASSSQGTSGSYEQYF
TGTGCCAGCAGTTCTCAGGGGACTAGCGGTTCCTACGAGCAGTACTTC
>few|TRBV27|TRBJ2-2|-
CASSLNWQGSGELFF
TGTGCCAGCAGTTTAAATTGGCAGGGGAGCGGGGAGCTGTTTTTT
>-|TRBV5-1|TRBJ2-5|-
CASRGDMQETQYF
TGCGCCAGCAGGGGCGATATGCAAGAGACCCAGTACTTC
>-|TRBV11-1|TRBJ2-1|-
CASRGVRREQFF
TGTGCCAGCAGGGGAGTACGGAGGGAGCAGTTCTTC
>-|TRBV19|TRBJ2-7|TRBD2
CATRLAGGPYYEQYF
TGTGCCACCCGACTAGCGGGAGGCCCCTACTACGAGCAGTACTTC
>-|TRBV19|TRBJ2-7|-
CASSWQSSYEQYF
TGTGCCAGTAGCTGGCAGAGCTCCTACGAGCAGTACTTC
>-|TRBV27|TRBJ1-5|-
CASSFLGFPQHF
TGTGCCAGCAGTTTTCTTGGGTTTCCCCAGCATTTT
>-|TRBV18|TRBJ2-5|TRBD1
CASSLGQGGAQETQYF
TGTGCCAGCTCACTTGGACAGGGTGGTGCCCAAGAGACCCAGTACTTC
>-|TRBV10-3|TRBJ2-5|-
CAISDGAGAHTETQYF
TGTGCCATCAGCGATGGGGCAGGGGCTCATACGGAGACCCAATACTTC
>few|TRBV5-6|TRBJ1-1|-
CASSSETGETEAFF
TGTGCCAGCAGCAGTGAAACCGGGGAGACTGAAGCTTTCTTT
>-|TRBV18|TRBJ2-5|-
CASSPPQRETQYF
TGTGCCAGCTCACCACCGCAGAGGGAGACCCAGTACTTC
>-|TRBV27|TRBJ2-1|-
CASSWILSSYNEQFF
TGTGCCAGCTCCTGGATACTTAGCTCCTACAATGAGCAGTTCTTC
>-|TRBV5-1|TRBJ2-7|-
CASSLVVGGPYEQYF
TGCGCCAGCAGCTTGGTGGTGGGAGGACCCTACGAGCAGTACTTC
>few|TRBV19|TRBJ2-3|-
CATSGDTQYF
TGTGCCACCTCGGGTGATACGCAGTATTTT
>-|TRBV4-3|TRBJ2-7|-
CASSQGGRVIYEQYF
TGCGCCAGCAGCCAAGGTGGCAGGGTAATCTACGAGCAGTACTTC
>-|TRBV28|TRBJ1-5|-
CASKQEDQPQHF
TGTGCCAGCAAACAGGAGGATCAGCCCCAGCATTTT
>-|TRBV9|TRBJ1-5|-
CASSPGAGDQPQHF
TGTGCCAGCAGCCCGGGGGCAGGGGATCAGCCCCAGCATTTT
>-|TRBV14|TRBJ1-1|-
CASMYHPTEAFF
TGTGCCAGCATGTACCATCCCACTGAAGCTTTCTTT
>few|TRBV2|TRBJ1-2|TRBD1
CATRTGRGYTF
TGTGCCACCAGGACAGGGCGAGGCTACACCTTC
>once|TRBV9|TRBJ2-2|-
CASSVATGRSGELFF
TGTGCCAGCAGCGTAGCAACGGGGCGGTCCGGGGAGCTGTTTTTT
>-|TRBV28|TRBJ2-6|-
CASSFPGASGANVLTF
TGTGCCAGCAGTTTCCCAGGGGCCTCTGGGGCCAACGTCCTGACTTTC
>-|TRBV29-1|TRBJ2-7|TRBD2
CSVGGRLNYEQYF
TGCAGCGTGGGCGGGAGGTTAAACTACGAGCAGTACTTC
>few|TRBV27|TRBJ2-2|-
CASRRDYTGELFF
TGTGCCAGCAGACGTGACTACACCGGGGAGCTGTTTTTT
>-|TRBV9|TRBJ2-2|-
CASSPANTGELFF
TGTGCCAGCAGCCCTGCGAACACCGGGGAGCTGTTTTTT
>-|TRBV7-7|TRBJ2-7|-
CASRPLRPYEQYF
TGTGCTAGCAGACCCCTCCGACCCTACGAGCAGTACTTC
>few|TRBV2|TRBJ1-3|-
CASSGLSGNTIYF
TGTGCCAGCAGTGGTCTGTCTGGAAACACCATATATTTT
>-|TRBV19|TRBJ2-7|-
CASSFLADGGLEQYF
TGTGCCAGTAGCTTCCTGGCGGACGGCGGTTTGGAGCAGTACTTC
>few|TRBV6-5|TRBJ1-5|-
CASSYSDSGGQPQHF
TGTGCCAGCAGTTACTCTGACTCTGGGGGTCAGCCCCAGCATTTT
>-|TRBV4-1|TRBJ2-7|TRBD1
CASSFGQGYEQYF
TGCGCCAGCAGCTTCGGACAGGGCTACGAGCAGTACTTC
>-|TRBV27|TRBJ2-7|TRBD2
CASSSLTSGSYEQYF
TGTGCCAGCAGTTCCCTGACTAGCGGGTCCTACGAGCAGTACTTC
>-|TRBV6-5|TRBJ1-2|-
CASSYGTRWGYTF
TGTGCCAGCAGTTACGGCACCCGTTGGGGCTACACCTTC